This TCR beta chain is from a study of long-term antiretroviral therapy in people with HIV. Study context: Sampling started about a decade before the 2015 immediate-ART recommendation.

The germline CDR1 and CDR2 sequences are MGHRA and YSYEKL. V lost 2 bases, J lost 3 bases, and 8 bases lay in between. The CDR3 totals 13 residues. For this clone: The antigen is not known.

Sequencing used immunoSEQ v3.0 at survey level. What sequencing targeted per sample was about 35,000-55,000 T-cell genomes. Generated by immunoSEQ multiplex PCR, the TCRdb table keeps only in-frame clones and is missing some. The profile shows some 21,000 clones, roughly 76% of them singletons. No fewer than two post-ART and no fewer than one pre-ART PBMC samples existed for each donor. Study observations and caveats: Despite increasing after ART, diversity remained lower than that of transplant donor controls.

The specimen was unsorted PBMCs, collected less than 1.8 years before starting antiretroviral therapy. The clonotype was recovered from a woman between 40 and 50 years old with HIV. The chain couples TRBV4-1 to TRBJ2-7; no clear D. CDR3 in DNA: TGCGCCAGCAGCCAAATTATAGGCTACGAGCAGTACTTC. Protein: CASSQIIGYEQYF.